This TCR beta chain originates from a study of CD8 T cells in Susac syndrome (dated by TCRdb to the late 2010s). In the study overall: Of the Susac syndrome patients who were sequenced, fewer than 10 were in clinical remission while six had clinically active disease. At blood withdrawal, Susac syndrome patients were either therapy-naive, taking corticosteroids (in some cases with IVIg as well), or taking IVIg alone. Repertoire sequencing was used to test whether CD8+ T cell activation and differentiation in Susac syndrome was antigen driven. The paper's findings and limits, for the study overall: The CD4+ T cell repertoire of patients with Susac syndrome showed no detectable clonal expansion. The study acknowledged that relatively few individuals were included in the TCR sequencing and HLA analysis.

RNA was extracted with the RNeasy kit and 0.5 to 1 ug was reverse transcribed using random hexamers. The immunoSEQ multiplex PCR assay, covering 54 Vbeta and 13 Jbeta segments, was used to amplify TCR beta CDR3 regions. To correct PCR amplification bias, a synthetic template baseline was used for both primer optimization and computational correction. The published analysis was carried out like this. Reads were annotated to V, D and J genes per IMGT and analyzed with immunoSEQ Analyzer, keeping only productive sequences. Clonality was computed as one minus Shannon entropy normalized by log2 of the number of productive unique sequences. For each patient and control, public and private clones were evaluated within the 100 most prevalent clones. Susac-specific clones were defined as absent from healthy and MS cohorts, around 980 published viral clones and other ImmuneACCESS disease sequences. TCRdb's own reprocessing of the public reads used fastp at Q25 and MiXCR and kept productive beta chains. Each CDR3 protein gets just one entry, which takes the most common genes and DNA from the rows behind it. The V and J calls reflect TCRdb's pipeline rather than the authors' work. This sample lists 130,000 to 150,000 distinct CDR3 sequences; approximately 95% were detected once. Roughly 0.08% of the sample rests with the top ten.

Peripheral blood CD8+ and CD4+ T cells from healthy donors, Susac syndrome patients and multiple sclerosis patients were profiled using high-throughput TCR beta sequencing. The Susac syndrome patients fulfilled recently defined diagnostic criteria for either definite or probable disease. Bulk CD8+ and CD4+ T cells were purified by magnetic negative isolation, whereas CD8+ TEMRA cells were enriched by FACS. Blood was drawn into EDTA tubes, processed within 24 hours, and PBMCs were isolated by density gradient centrifugation. PBMCs intended for TCR sequencing were cryopreserved in liquid nitrogen and thawed later in a water bath at 37 degrees C. A purity of at least 90% was achieved for sorted or isolated CD4+, CD8+ and CD8+ TEMRA cells. Concerning this clonotype: The antigen this receptor binds is unknown. No base quality information exists; no much larger clone differs at one position.

Cut back by 3 bases and 6 bases, the V and J ends lie 12 bases apart. The CDR3, cysteine through phenylalanine, is 13 amino acids long. Only CDR3 DNA is held: 39 bases, read in frame from base 1. CDR1 and CDR2 are read off the germline V gene as KGHSH and LQKENI. The sequencing input was CD4+ T cells from PBMCs. In this chain, TRBV18 is recombined with TRBJ2-7; there is no confident call for the D gene. The sequence derives from a human donor with Susac syndrome. Read as DNA, the sequence is TGTGCCAGCTCACCCGGGCAGGCTGGCGAGCAGTACTTC. It translates to CASSPGQAGEQYF. With the rest looked up from the reference TRBV18 and TRBJ2-7 genes rather than sequenced, the full variable domain is NAGVMQNPRHLVRRRGQEARLRCSPMKGHSHVYWYRQLPEEGLKFMVYLQKENIIDESGMPKERFSAEFPKEGPSILRIQQVVRGDSAAYFCASSPGQAGEQYFGPGTRLTVT.